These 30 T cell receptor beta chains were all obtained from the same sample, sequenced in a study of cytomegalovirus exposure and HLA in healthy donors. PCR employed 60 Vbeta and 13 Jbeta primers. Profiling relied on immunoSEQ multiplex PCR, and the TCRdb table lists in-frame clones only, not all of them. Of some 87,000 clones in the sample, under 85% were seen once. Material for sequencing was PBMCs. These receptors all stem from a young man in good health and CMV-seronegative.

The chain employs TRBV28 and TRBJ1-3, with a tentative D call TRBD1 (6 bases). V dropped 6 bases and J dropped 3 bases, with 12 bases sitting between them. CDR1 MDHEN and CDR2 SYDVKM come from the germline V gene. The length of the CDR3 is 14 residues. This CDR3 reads CASRQQGYGNTIYF. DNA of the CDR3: TGTGCCAGCAGACAACAGGGATATGGAAACACCATATATTTT.

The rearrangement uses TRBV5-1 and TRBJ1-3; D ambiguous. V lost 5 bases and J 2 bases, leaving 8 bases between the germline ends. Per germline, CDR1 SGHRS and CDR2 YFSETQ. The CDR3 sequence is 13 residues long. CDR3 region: CASRWEAGNTIYF. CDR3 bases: TGCGCCAGCAGGTGGGAGGCTGGAAACACCATATATTTT.

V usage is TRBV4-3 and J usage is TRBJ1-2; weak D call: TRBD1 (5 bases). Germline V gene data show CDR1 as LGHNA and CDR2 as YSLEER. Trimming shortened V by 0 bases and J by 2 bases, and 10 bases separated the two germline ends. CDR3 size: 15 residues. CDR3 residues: CASSQDPRQNYGYTF. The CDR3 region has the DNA TGCGCCAGCAGCCAAGATCCGAGACAGAACTATGGCTACACCTTC.

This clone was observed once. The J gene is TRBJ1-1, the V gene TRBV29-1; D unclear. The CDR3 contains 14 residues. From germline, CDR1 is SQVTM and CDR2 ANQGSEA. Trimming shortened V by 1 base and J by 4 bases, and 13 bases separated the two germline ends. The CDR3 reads CSVEAPEGGTEAFF. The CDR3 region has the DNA TGCAGCGTTGAAGCCCCAGAGGGTGGCACTGAAGCTTTCTTT.

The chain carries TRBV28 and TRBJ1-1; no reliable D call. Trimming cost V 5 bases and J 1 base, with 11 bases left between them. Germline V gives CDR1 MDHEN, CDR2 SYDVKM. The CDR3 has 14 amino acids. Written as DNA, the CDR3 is TGTGCCAGCAGTCAACAAAGACAGAACACTGAAGCTTTCTTT. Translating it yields CASSQQRQNTEAFF.

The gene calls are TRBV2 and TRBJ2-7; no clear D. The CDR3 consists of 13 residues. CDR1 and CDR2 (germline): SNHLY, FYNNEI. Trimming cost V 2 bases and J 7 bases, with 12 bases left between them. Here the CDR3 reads CASSEFRNGEQYF. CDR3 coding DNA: TGTGCCAGCAGTGAATTTAGGAACGGGGAGCAGTACTTC.

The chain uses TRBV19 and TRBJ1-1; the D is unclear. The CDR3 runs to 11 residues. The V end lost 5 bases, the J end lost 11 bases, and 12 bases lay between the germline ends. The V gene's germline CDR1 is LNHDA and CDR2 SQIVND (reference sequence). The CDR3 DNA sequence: TGTGCCAGTAGTGTACGAGCGGAGGCTTTCTTT. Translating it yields CASSVRAEAFF.

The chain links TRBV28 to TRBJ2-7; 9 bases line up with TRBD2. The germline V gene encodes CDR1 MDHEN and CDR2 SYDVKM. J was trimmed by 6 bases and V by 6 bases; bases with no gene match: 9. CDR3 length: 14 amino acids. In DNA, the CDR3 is TGTGCCAGCAGGTCAGCGGGGGGACCTTCCGAGCAGTACTTC. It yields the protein CASRSAGGPSEQYF.

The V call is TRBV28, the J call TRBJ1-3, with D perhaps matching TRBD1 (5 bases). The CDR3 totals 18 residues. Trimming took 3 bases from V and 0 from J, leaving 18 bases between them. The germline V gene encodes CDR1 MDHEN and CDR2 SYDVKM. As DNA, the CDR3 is TGTGCCAGCAGTTTCCCAAGGCATGGGGCTGTCTCTGGAAACACCATATATTTT. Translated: CASSFPRHGAVSGNTIYF.

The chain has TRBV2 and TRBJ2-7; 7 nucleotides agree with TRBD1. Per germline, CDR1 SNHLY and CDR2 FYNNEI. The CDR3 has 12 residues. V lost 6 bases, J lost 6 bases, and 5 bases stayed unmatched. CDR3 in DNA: TGTGCCAGCAGGGGACAGTCGGCCGAGCAGTACTTC. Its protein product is CASRGQSAEQYF.

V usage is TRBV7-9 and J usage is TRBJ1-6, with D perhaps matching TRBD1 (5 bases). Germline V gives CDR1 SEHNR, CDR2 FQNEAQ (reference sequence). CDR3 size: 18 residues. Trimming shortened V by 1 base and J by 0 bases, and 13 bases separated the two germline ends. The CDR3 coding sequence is TGTGCCAGCAGCTTAGATGAGGGAGGGACCTCCTATAATTCACCCCTCCACTTT. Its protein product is CASSLDEGGTSYNSPLHF.

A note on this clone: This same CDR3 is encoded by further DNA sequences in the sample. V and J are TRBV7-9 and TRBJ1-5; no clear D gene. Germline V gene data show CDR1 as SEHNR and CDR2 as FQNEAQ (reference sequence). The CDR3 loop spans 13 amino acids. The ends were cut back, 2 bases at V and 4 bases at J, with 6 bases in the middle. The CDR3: CASSLTGNQPQHF. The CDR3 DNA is TGTGCCAGCAGCTTAACCGGGAATCAGCCCCAGCATTTT.

The CDR3 here is CASSLGSGNTGELFF. CDR3 DNA sequence: TGTGCCAGCAGCTTAGGTAGCGGAAACACCGGGGAGCTGTTTTTT. The chain couples TRBV5-4 to TRBJ2-2, with a tentative D call TRBD2 (6 bases). This CDR3 region has 15 residues. Germline values: CDR1 SGHNT, CDR2 YYREEE (reference sequence). The V end lost 2 bases, the J end lost 2 bases, and 10 bases lay between the germline ends.

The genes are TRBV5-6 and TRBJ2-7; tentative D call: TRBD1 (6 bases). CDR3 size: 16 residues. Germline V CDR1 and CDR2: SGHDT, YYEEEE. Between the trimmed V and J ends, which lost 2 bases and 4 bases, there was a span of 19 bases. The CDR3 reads CASSFEMGAPPYEQYF. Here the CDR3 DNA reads TGTGCCAGCAGCTTTGAAATGGGGGCTCCGCCTTACGAGCAGTACTTC. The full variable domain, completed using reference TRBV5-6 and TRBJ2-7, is DAGVTQSPTHLIKTRGQQVTLRCSPKSGHDTVSWYQQALGQGPQFIFQYYEEEERQRGNFPDRFSGHQFPNYSSELNVNALLLGDSALYLCASSFEMGAPPYEQYFGPGTRLTVT.

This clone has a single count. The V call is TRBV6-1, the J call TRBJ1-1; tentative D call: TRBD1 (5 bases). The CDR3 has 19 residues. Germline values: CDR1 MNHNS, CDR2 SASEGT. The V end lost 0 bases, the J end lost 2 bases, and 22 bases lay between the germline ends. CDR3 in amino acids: CASSEAPPGQGLLNTEAFF. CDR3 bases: TGTGCCAGCAGTGAAGCGCCCCCGGGCCAGGGCCTACTAAACACTGAAGCTTTCTTT.

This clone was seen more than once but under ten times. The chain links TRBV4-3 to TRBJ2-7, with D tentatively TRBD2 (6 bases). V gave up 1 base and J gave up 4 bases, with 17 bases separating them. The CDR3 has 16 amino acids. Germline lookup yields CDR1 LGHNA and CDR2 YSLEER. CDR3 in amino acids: CASSQGLAGPPYEQYF. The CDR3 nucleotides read TGCGCCAGCAGCCAAGGTCTGGCGGGGCCTCCTTACGAGCAGTACTTC.

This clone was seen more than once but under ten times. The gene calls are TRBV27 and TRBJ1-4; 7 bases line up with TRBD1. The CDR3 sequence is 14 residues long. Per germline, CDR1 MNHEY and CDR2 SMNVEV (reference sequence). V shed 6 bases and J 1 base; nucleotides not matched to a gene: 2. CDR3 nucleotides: TGTGCCAGCAGCCGGGACAGAACTAATGAAAAACTGTTTTTT. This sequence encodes CASSRDRTNEKLFF.

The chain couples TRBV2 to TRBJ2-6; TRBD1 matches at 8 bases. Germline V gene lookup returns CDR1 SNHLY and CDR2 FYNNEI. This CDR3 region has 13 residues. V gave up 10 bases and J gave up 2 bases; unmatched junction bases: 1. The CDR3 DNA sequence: TGTGCCACCAGGGGGCCTGGGGCCAACGTCCTGACTTTC. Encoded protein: CATRGPGANVLTF.

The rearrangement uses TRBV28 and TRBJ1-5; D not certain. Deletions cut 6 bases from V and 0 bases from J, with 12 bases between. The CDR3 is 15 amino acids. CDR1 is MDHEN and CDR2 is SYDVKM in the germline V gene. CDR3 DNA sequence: TGTGCCAGCAGCCCGCCGCAGGCTAGCAATCAGCCCCAGCATTTT. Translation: CASSPPQASNQPQHF.

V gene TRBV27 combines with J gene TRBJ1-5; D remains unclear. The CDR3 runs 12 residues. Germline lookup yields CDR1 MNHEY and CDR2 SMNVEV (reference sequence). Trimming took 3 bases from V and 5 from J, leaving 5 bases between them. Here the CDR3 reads CASSFIDQPQHF. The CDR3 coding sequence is TGTGCCAGCAGTTTCATAGATCAGCCCCAGCATTTT.

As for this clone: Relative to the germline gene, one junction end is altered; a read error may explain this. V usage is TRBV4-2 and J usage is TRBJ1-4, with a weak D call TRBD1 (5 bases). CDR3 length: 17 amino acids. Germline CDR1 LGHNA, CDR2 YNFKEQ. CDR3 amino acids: CASGQGTQGAFNEKLFF. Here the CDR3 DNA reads TGTGCCAGCGGCCAAGGTACCCAGGGTGCGTTTAATGAAAAACTGTTTTTT.

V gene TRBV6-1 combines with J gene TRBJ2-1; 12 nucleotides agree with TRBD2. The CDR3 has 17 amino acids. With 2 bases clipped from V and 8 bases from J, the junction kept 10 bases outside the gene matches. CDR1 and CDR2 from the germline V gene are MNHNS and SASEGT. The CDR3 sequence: CASSERLAGAYSDEQFF. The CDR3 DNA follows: TGTGCCAGCAGTGAAAGACTAGCGGGGGCTTATAGCGATGAGCAGTTCTTC.

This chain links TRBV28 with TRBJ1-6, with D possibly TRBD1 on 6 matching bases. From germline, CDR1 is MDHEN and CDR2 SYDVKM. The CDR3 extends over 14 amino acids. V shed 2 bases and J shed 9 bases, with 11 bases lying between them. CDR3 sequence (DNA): TGTGCCAGCAGTTTACAGGGGTATCCTTCACCCCTCCACTTT. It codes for CASSLQGYPSPLHF.

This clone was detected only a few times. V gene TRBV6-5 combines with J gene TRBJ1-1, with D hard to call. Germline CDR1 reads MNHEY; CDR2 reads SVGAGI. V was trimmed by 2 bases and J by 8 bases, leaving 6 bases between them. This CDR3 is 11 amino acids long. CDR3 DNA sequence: TGTGCCAGCAGTTACCTAGGAGAAGCTTTCTTT. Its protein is CASSYLGEAFF.

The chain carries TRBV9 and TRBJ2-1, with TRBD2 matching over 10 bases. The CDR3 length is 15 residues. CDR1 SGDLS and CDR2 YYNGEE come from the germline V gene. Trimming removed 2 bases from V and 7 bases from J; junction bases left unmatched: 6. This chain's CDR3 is CASSVSSGGTNEQFF. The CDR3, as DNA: TGTGCCAGCAGCGTTAGTAGCGGGGGGACGAATGAGCAGTTCTTC.

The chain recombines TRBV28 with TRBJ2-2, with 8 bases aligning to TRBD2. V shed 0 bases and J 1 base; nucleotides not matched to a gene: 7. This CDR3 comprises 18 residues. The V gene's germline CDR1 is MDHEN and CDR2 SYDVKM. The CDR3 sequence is CASSLWRGVDVNTGELFF. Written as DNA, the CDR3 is TGTGCCAGCAGTTTATGGCGGGGGGTTGATGTGAACACCGGGGAGCTGTTTTTT.

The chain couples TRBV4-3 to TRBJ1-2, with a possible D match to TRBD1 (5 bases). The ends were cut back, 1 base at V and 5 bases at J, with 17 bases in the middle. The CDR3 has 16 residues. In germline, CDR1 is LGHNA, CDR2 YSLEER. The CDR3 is CASSQGILGLPYGYTF. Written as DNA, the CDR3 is TGCGCCAGCAGCCAAGGTATTTTGGGACTTCCGTATGGCTACACCTTC.

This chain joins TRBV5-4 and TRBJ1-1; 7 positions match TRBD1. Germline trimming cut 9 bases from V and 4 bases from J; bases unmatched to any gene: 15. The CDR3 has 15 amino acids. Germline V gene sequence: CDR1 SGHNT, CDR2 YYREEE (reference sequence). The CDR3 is CATKNRQGISTEAFF. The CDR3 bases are TGTGCCACCAAAAATCGACAGGGTATCAGCACTGAAGCTTTCTTT.

CDR3 loop: CASSRQGSNYGYTF. CDR3 sequence (DNA): TGTGCCAGCAGCCGACAGGGTAGTAACTATGGCTACACCTTC. The chain combines TRBV7-9 with TRBJ1-2; 7 bases agree with TRBD1. Germline CDR1 SEHNR, CDR2 FQNEAQ (reference sequence). V trimming: 5 bases; J trimming: 1 base; junction bases outside the gene matches: 4. This CDR3 contains 14 residues.

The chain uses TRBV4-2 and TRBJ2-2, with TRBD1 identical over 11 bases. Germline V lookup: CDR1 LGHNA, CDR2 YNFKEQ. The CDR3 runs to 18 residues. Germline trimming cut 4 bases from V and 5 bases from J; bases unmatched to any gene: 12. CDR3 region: CASSRIESGTGGTGELFF. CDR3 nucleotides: TGTGCCAGCAGCCGTATCGAATCCGGGACAGGGGGGACCGGGGAGCTGTTTTTT.